This is a list of T cell receptor beta chains from one sample in a study of beta chain features in type 1 diabetes. Generated by immunoSEQ multiplex PCR, the TCRdb table keeps only in-frame clones and is missing some. The sample lists fewer than 900,000 clones, about a sixth occurring once. Sequencing was carried out using naive CD4+ T cells from blood. These receptors were taken from a woman aged 18-30 years in good health. Each CDR3 is given with its conserved first and last residue. D genes are given only for firm matches. The listing skips clone size in some rows; elsewhere it reads once, few, many or a size class.

J gene | clone size | D gene | V gene | CDR3 protein | CDR3 DNA
TRBJ1-6 | NA | TRBD1 | TRBV9 | CASSGQGRNSPLHF | TGTGCCAGCAGCGGACAGGGGAGGAATTCACCCCTCCACTTT
TRBJ1-1 | few | NA | TRBV18 | CASSIGTGNTEAFF | TGTGCCAGCTCTATCGGAACAGGGAACACTGAAGCTTTCTTT
TRBJ2-7 | NA | NA | TRBV11-2 | CASRYIAGRSHEQYF | TGTGCCAGCAGGTACATAGCCGGGCGGAGTCACGAGCAGTACTTC
TRBJ2-7 | NA | NA | TRBV4-3 | CASSQSVDSFYEQYF | TGCGCCAGCAGCCAATCCGTAGACAGCTTCTACGAGCAGTACTTC
TRBJ2-1 | few | TRBD2 | TRBV10-3 | CAISGLAGAREQFF | TGTGCCATCAGTGGACTAGCGGGGGCCCGGGAGCAGTTCTTC
TRBJ2-5 | NA | TRBD2 | TRBV28 | CASSPGGGGQETQYF | TGTGCCAGCAGCCCAGGCGGGGGGGGCCAAGAGACCCAGTACTTC
TRBJ2-2 | NA | TRBD2 | TRBV5-1 | CASEREGWTGELFF | TGCGCCAGTGAGCGGGAGGGATGGACCGGGGAGCTGTTTTTT
TRBJ2-2 | NA | NA | TRBV2 | CASKLSPANTGELFF | TGTGCCAGCAAGCTTTCCCCCGCGAACACCGGGGAGCTGTTTTTT
TRBJ1-1 | NA | NA | TRBV7-2 | CASSLEAGRNTEAFF | TGTGCCAGCAGCTTAGAAGCAGGGAGGAACACTGAAGCTTTCTTT
TRBJ1-2 | few | NA | TRBV7-3 | CASSSARTVRLNYGYTF | TGTGCCAGCAGCTCCGCGAGGACAGTACGACTTAACTATGGCTACACCTTC
TRBJ2-7 | few | TRBD1 | TRBV18 | CASSRDRASYEQYF | TGTGCCAGCTCACGGGACAGGGCTTCCTACGAGCAGTACTTC